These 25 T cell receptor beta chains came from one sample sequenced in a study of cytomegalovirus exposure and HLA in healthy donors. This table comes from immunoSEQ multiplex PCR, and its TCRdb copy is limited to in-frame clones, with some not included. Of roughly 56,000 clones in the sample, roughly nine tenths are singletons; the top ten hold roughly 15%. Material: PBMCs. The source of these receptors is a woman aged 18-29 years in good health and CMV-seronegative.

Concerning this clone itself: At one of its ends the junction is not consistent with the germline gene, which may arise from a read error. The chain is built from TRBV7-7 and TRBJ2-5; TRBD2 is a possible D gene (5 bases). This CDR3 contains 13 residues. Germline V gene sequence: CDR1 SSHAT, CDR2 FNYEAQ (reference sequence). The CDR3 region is CASSLGLKETQYF. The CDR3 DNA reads TGTGCTAGCAGCTTAGGACTCAAAGAGACCCAGTACTTC.

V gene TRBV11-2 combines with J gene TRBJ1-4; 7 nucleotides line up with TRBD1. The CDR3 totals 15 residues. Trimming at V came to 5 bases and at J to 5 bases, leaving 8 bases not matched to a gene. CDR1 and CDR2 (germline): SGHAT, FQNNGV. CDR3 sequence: CASSTYRGLNEKLFF. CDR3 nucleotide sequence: TGTGCCAGCAGCACGTACAGGGGCCTCAATGAAAAACTGTTTTTT.

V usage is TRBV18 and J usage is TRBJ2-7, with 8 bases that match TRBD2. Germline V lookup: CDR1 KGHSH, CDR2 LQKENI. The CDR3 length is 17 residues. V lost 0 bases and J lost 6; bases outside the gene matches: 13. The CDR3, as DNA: TGTGCCAGCTCACCACCGGGGCGAGCGGGAGAATTTCTCGAGCAGTACTTC. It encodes CASSPPGRAGEFLEQYF. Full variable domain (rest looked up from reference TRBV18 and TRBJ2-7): NAGVMQNPRHLVRRRGQEARLRCSPMKGHSHVYWYRQLPEEGLKFMVYLQKENIIDESGMPKERFSAEFPKEGPSILRIQQVVRGDSAAYFCASSPPGRAGEFLEQYFGPGTRLTVT.

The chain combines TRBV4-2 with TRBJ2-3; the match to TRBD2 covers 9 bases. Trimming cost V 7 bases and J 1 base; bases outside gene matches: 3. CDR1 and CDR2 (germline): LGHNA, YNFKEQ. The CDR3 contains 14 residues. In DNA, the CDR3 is TGTGCCAGCATGGGCGGGAGGGGCACAGATACGCAGTATTTT. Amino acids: CASMGGRGTDTQYF.

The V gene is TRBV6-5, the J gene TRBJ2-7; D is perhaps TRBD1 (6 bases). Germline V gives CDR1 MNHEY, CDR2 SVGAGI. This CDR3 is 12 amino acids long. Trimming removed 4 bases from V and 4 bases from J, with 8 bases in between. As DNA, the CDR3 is TGTGCCAGCAGTTTCCAGGGGTACGAGCAGTACTTC. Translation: CASSFQGYEQYF.

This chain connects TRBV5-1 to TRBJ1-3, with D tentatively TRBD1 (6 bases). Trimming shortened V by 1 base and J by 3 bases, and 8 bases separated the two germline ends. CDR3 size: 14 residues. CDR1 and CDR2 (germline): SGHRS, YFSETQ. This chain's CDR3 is CASSLPGDGNTIYF. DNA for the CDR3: TGCGCCAGCAGCTTGCCAGGGGATGGAAACACCATATATTTT.

This CDR3 is CASRLASAPEQFF. The CDR3 DNA reads as TGTGCCAGCCGGTTAGCGAGCGCCCCTGAGCAGTTCTTC. The V call is TRBV5-4, the J call TRBJ2-1; maybe TRBD2 (5 bases). The V end lost 7 bases, the J end lost 9 bases, and 17 bases lay between the germline ends. CDR3 size: 13 residues. Germline CDR1 reads SGHNT; CDR2 reads YYREEE (reference sequence).

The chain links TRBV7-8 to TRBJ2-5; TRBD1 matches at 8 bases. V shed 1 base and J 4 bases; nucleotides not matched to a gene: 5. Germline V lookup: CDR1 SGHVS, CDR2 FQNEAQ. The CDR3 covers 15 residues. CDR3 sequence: CASSLDDRGLETQYF. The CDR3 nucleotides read TGTGCCAGCAGCTTAGATGACAGGGGACTAGAGACCCAGTACTTC.

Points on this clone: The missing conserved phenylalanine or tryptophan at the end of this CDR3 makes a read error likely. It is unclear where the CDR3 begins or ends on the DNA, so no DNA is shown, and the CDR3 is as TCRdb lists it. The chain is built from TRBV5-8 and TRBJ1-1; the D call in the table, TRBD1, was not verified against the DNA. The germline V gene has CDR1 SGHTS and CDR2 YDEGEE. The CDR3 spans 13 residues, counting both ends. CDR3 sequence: CASSLEDRAIWVA.

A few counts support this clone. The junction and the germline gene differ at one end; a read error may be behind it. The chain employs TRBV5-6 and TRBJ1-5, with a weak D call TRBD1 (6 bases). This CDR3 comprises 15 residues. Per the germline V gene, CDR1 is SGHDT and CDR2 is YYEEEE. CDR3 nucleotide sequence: TGTGCCAGCACCTTGAGGGGGGGCACGGGTCAGCCCCAGCATTTT. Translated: CASTLRGGTGQPQHF.

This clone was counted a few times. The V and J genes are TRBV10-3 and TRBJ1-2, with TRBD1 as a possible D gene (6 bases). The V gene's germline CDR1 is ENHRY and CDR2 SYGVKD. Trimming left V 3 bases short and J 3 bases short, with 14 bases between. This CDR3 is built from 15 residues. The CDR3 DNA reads TGTGCCATCAGTGACGATCCCAGACAGGACTATGGCTACACCTTC. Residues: CAISDDPRQDYGYTF.

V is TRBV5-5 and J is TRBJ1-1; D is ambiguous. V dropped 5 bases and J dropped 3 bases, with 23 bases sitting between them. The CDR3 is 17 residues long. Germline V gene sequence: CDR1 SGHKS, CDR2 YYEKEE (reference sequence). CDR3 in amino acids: CASRKSTVARSYTEAFF. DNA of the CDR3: TGTGCCAGCAGAAAAAGCACGGTGGCGAGGTCGTACACTGAAGCTTTCTTT.

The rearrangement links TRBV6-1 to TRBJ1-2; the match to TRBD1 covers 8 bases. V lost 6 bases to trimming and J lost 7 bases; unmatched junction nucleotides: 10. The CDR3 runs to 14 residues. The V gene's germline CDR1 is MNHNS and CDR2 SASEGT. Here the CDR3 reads CASSTTGTGVGYTF. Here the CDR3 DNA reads TGTGCCAGCAGCACTACCGGGACAGGCGTTGGCTACACCTTC.

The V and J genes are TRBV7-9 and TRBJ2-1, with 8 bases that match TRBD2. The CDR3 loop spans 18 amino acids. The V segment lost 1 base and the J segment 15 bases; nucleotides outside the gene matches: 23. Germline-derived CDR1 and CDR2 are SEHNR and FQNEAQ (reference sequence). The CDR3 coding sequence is TGTGCCAGCAGCTTAGGTTCGGTGGGGGCGGGAGGTACTGGCGGCGCGTTCTTC. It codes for CASSLGSVGAGGTGGAFF.

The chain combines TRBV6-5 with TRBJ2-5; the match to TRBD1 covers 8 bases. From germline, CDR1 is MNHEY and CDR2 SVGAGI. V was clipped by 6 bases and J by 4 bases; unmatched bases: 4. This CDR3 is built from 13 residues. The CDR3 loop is CASSDRGTETQYF. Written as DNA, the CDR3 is TGTGCCAGCAGCGACAGGGGAACAGAGACCCAGTACTTC.

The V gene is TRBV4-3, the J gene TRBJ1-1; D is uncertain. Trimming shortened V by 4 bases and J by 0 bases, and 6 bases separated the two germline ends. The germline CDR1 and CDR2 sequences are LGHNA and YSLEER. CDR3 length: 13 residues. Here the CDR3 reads CASSRVMNTEAFF. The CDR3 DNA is TGCGCCAGCAGCCGAGTCATGAACACTGAAGCTTTCTTT.

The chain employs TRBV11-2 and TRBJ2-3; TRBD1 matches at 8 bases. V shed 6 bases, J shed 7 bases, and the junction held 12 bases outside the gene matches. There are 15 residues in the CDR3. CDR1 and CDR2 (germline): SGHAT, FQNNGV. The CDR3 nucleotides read TGTGCCAGCAGATTCCTCGGGACAGGTGGTTATACGCAGTATTTT. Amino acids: CASRFLGTGGYTQYF.

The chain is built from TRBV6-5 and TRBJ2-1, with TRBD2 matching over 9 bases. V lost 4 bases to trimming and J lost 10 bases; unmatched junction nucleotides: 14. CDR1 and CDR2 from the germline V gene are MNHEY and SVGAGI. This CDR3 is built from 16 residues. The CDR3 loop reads CASSFAGTSFGREQFF. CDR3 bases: TGTGCCAGCAGTTTTGCCGGGACTAGCTTTGGTAGGGAGCAGTTCTTC.

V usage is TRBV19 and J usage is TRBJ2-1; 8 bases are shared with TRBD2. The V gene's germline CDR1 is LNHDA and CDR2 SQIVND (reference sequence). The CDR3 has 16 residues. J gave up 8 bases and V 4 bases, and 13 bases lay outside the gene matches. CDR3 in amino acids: CASSNFPSGREDEQFF. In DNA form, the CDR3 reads TGTGCCAGTAGTAATTTCCCCAGCGGGAGAGAAGATGAGCAGTTCTTC.

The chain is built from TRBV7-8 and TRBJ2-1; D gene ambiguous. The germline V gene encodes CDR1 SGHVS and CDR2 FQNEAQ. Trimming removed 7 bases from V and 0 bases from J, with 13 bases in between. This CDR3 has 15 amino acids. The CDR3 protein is CASNSERSSYNEQFF. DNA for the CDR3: TGTGCCAGCAATTCCGAGCGTAGCTCCTACAATGAGCAGTTCTTC. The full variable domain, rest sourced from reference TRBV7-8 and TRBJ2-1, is GAGVSQSPRYKVAKRGQDVALRCDPISGHVSLFWYQQALGQGPEFLTYFQNEAQLDKSGLPSDRFFAERPEGSVSTLKIQRTQQEDSAVYLCASNSERSSYNEQFFGPGTRLTVL.

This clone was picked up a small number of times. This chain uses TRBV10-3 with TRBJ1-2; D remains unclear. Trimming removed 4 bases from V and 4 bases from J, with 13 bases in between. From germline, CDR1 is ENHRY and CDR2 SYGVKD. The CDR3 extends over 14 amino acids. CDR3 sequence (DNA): TGTGCCATCAGTGCGGAGGGTGTGGGCTATGGCTACACCTTC. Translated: CAISAEGVGYGYTF.

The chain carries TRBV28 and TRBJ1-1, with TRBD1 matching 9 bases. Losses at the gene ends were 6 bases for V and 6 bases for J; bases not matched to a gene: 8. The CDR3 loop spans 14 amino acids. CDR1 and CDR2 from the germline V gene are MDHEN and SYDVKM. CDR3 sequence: CASRRYRGLAEAFF. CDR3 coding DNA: TGTGCCAGCAGGCGGTACAGGGGGCTCGCTGAAGCTTTCTTT.

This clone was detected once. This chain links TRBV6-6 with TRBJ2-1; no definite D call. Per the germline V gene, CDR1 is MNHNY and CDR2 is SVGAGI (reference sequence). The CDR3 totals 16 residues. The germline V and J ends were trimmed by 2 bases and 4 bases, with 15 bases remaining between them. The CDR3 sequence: CASSYPPYRDYNEQFF. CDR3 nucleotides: TGTGCCAGCAGTTACCCCCCTTATCGCGATTACAATGAGCAGTTCTTC.

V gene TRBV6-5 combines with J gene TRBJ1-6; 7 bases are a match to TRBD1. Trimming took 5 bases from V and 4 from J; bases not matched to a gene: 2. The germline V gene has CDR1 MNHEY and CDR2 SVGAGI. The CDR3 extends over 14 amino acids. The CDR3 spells CASSAGQYNSPLHF. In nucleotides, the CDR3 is TGTGCCAGCAGTGCGGGACAGTATAATTCACCCCTCCACTTT.

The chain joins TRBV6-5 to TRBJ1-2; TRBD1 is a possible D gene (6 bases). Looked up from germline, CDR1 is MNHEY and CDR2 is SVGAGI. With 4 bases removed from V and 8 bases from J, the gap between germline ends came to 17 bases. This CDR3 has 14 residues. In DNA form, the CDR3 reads TGTGCCAGCAGTTTTAAGGCGGGGGCTGGAGGCTACACCTTC. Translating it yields CASSFKAGAGGYTF.